This T cell receptor (beta chain) was documented in a study of T cells in Graves' hyperthyroidism and ophthalmopathy. The definition of stable Graves' hyperthyroidism was no ophthalmopathy progression within 18 months. The diagnostic basis comprised clinical symptoms, serum thyroxine and TRAb, thyroid ultrasound and orbital computed tomography. The authors obtained PBMCs from roughly 10 ml of fresh peripheral blood. Amplification of TCR beta CDR3 regions was performed using RNA transcripts as template. When the TCR CDR3 underwent first-round RT-PCR, the HTBI primer set was used. MiXCR was run by TCRdb on the multiplex PCR reads, yielding one entry per CDR3 protein. In the table there are hundreds of thousands of distinct CDR3 sequences, over 15% of which are singletons. Overall study findings and caveats: Among thyroid clonotypes expanded above 0.001, most also appeared in blood.

This clonotype was seen many times. The antigen is not known. Germline V gene lookup returns CDR1 SGHRS and CDR2 YFSETQ. Deletions cut 4 bases from V and 7 bases from J, with 12 bases between. The CDR3 is 13 amino acids. The sequencing input was blood. The chain carries TRBV5-1 and TRBJ1-5; no definite D call. This TCR was sampled from a woman between 18 and 29 years old with Graves' hyperthyroidism. The CDR3 bases are TGCGCCAGCAGCAGGGCGGGGAGGCAGCCCCAGCATTTT. Protein sequence: CASSRAGRQPQHF.